These 13 T cell receptor beta chains originate from one sample sequenced in a study of blood T cell repertoires in COVID-19. Some clones are missing from TCRdb's copy, which holds only in-frame ones; the method was immunoSEQ multiplex PCR. Among just over 300,000 clones listed, more than 75% were seen once. The sequenced material came from PBMCs or T cells enriched from blood (not recorded which). The origin of the receptors is a man aged 25 to 40 who had recovered from COVID-19.

The chain links TRBV12-2 to TRBJ2-7; the table calls TRBD2, which could not be checked here. TRBV12-2 is marked as a pseudogene. The CDR3 consists of 15 residues. CDR3 in amino acids: CASRSKREGEGVQYF. CDR3 sequence (DNA): TGTGCAAGTCGCTCCAAGAGGGAGGGAGAAGGAGTGCAGTACTTC.

The chain combines TRBV9 with TRBJ2-3, with D possibly being TRBD2 (6 bases). The CDR3 consists of 13 residues. Germline V gene lookup returns CDR1 SGDLS and CDR2 YYNGEE. Trimming left V 4 bases short and J 5 bases short, with 11 bases between. This CDR3 is CASSLGGIDTQYF. CDR3 sequence (DNA): TGTGCCAGCAGCCTTGGGGGGATAGATACGCAGTATTTT.

The V and J genes are TRBV27 and TRBJ1-5, with D tentatively TRBD1 (5 bases). Germline lookup yields CDR1 MNHEY and CDR2 SMNVEV (reference sequence). Deletions cut 2 bases from V and 4 bases from J, with 12 bases between. CDR3 length: 15 amino acids. The CDR3, as DNA: TGTGCCAGCAGTTTAGTAGGGGCGAGGAATCAGCCCCAGCATTTT. Its protein product is CASSLVGARNQPQHF.

About this clone itself: Other DNA sequences of this sample code for an identical CDR3. The chain has TRBV27 and TRBJ1-1, with unresolved D. This CDR3 has 13 residues. The germline V gene encodes CDR1 MNHEY and CDR2 SMNVEV (reference sequence). Trimming removed 5 bases at V and 2 bases at J, with 9 bases between. CDR3 sequence reads: CASSPRQNTEAFF. In nucleotides, the CDR3 is TGTGCCAGCAGTCCCCGACAAAACACTGAAGCTTTCTTT.

This clone was seen only once. V and J are TRBV5-4 and TRBJ2-3; weak D call: TRBD2 (5 bases). Germline V gives CDR1 SGHNT, CDR2 YYREEE (reference sequence). Trimming removed 4 bases at V and 3 bases at J, with 6 bases between. The CDR3 spans 12 residues. CDR3 bases: TGTGCCAGCAGCACGGGAACAGATACGCAGTATTTT. Amino acid sequence: CASSTGTDTQYF.

The V call is TRBV6-1, the J call TRBJ1-3; D may be TRBD1 (5 bases). Germline V CDR1 and CDR2: MNHNS, SASEGT. The CDR3 sequence is 16 residues long. Trimming took off 4 bases at V and 1 base at J, with 14 bases between the two ends. CDR3 protein: CASSAREGRSGNTIYF. The CDR3 nucleotides read TGTGCCAGCAGTGCCAGGGAGGGTAGGTCTGGAAACACCATATATTTT.

This clone came up once. The rearrangement uses TRBV28 and TRBJ1-5; 7 bases match TRBD1. The J segment lost 2 bases and the V segment lost 5 bases, leaving 6 bases of the junction unmatched. CDR1 is MDHEN and CDR2 is SYDVKM in the germline V gene. This CDR3 is 15 amino acids long. The CDR3 nucleotides read TGTGCCAGCAGTAGGGACAGAGGGGGCAATCAGCCCCAGCATTTT. Translated, it gives CASSRDRGGNQPQHF.

This chain uses TRBV5-1 with TRBJ2-5, with TRBD1 as a possible D gene (6 bases). Trimming took off 4 bases at V and 0 bases at J, with 13 bases between the two ends. CDR3 length: 15 amino acids. Germline V gene lookup returns CDR1 SGHRS and CDR2 YFSETQ. CDR3 nucleotide sequence: TGCGCCAGCAGCCTAGCAGGGGAGTACCAAGAGACCCAGTACTTC. Protein: CASSLAGEYQETQYF. Full variable domain (missing parts from reference TRBV5-1 and TRBJ2-5): KAGVTQTPRYLIKTRGQQVTLSCSPISGHRSVSWYQQTPGQGLQFLFEYFSETQRNKGNFPGRFSGRQFSNSRSEMNVSTLELGDSALYLCASSLAGEYQETQYFGPGTRLLVL.

This clone was observed a few times. This chain links TRBV3-1 (or the pseudogene TRBV3-2) with TRBJ2-7, with 9 bases that match TRBD2. Trimming took 5 bases from V and 2 from J; bases not matched to a gene: 10. Germline V gives CDR1 LGHDT, CDR2 YNNKEL (reference sequence). The CDR3 runs 16 residues. The CDR3 DNA sequence: TGTGCCAGCAGCTTTCGGATAGCGGGGGTCCCCTACGAGCAGTACTTC. It translates to CASSFRIAGVPYEQYF.

The chain couples TRBV24-1 to TRBJ2-5, with 9 bases fitting TRBD2. V lost 0 bases and J lost 7; bases outside the gene matches: 8. The CDR3 covers 16 residues. Looked up from germline, CDR1 is KGHDR and CDR2 is SFDVKD. The DNA of the CDR3 is TGTGCCACCAGTGATTTGGGGGCGGGGGGGCGAGGGACCCAGTACTTC. Amino acids: CATSDLGAGGRGTQYF.

This clone has only one observation. The rearrangement uses TRBV5-1 and TRBJ2-7; D may be TRBD1 (6 bases). Trimming took off 0 bases at V and 0 bases at J, with 10 bases between the two ends. Germline V gene sequence: CDR1 SGHRS, CDR2 YFSETQ. CDR3 length: 15 amino acids. The CDR3 nucleotides read TGCGCCAGCAGCTTGGCTCAGGGGCTCTCCTACGAGCAGTACTTC. This codes for CASSLAQGLSYEQYF.

The CDR3: CASSLTSGGAIPDTQYF. The CDR3 DNA sequence: TGTGCCAGCAGTTTGACTAGCGGGGGGGCCATCCCAGATACGCAGTATTTT. V and J are TRBV27 and TRBJ2-3, with 14 bases identical to TRBD2. The CDR3 consists of 17 residues. Germline V gene lookup returns CDR1 MNHEY and CDR2 SMNVEV (reference sequence). Losses at the gene ends were 3 bases for V and 4 bases for J; bases not matched to a gene: 6.

CDR3 sequence reads: CASSFLEIYGYTF. Written as DNA, the CDR3 is TGTGCCAGCAGTTTTCTGGAGATCTATGGCTACACCTTC. The rearrangement joins TRBV12-3 or TRBV12-4 to TRBJ1-2, with D unclear. The V gene lost 3 bases and the J gene lost 4 bases, with 9 bases spanning the gap. This CDR3 contains 13 residues.